Presented here are 8 T cell receptor beta chains from one specimen sequenced in a study of shared clonotypes between healthy human individuals. Data came from immunoSEQ multiplex PCR; TCRdb stores just in-frame clones and leaves some out. The sample lists roughly 2 million clones; 85% to 95% were seen once. Source material: naive CD4+ T cells sorted from blood. Subset defined: CD45RA+ positively selected. The receptors were sampled from a young man in good health.

The chain has TRBV2 and TRBJ1-1, with a weak D call TRBD1 (5 bases). The CDR3 has 13 residues. Trimming stripped 8 bases from V and 7 bases from J, with 17 bases between. Looked up from germline, CDR1 is SNHLY and CDR2 is FYNNEI. The CDR3 sequence: CASGRAGRSEAFF. The CDR3 DNA reads as TGTGCCAGCGGGCGGGCGGGGCGGAGTGAAGCTTTCTTT.

Concerning this clone itself: The sample holds other DNA sequences that translate to the same CDR3. The rearrangement uses TRBV28 and TRBJ2-3; 14 bases are a match to TRBD2. This CDR3 region has 18 residues. The ends lost 7 bases at V and 0 bases at J; junction bases unmatched: 9. The germline V gene has CDR1 MDHEN and CDR2 SYDVKM. The CDR3 spells CASNQGLAGALSTDTQYF. The CDR3 DNA sequence: TGTGCCAGCAACCAGGGACTAGCGGGGGCCCTAAGCACAGATACGCAGTATTTT.

The rearrangement links TRBV19 to TRBJ1-3, with a weak D call TRBD1 (5 bases). Germline V gene sequence: CDR1 LNHDA, CDR2 SQIVND (reference sequence). The V end lost 7 bases, the J end lost 1 base, and 17 bases lay between the germline ends. CDR3 length: 16 residues. CDR3 sequence reads: CASNPRAGNSGNTIYF. Written as DNA, the CDR3 is TGTGCCAGTAATCCTCGGGCAGGGAATTCTGGAAACACCATATATTTT.

The V and J genes are TRBV28 and TRBJ2-3; no definite D call. The CDR3 sequence is 14 residues long. Trimming left V 8 bases short and J 1 base short, with 13 bases between. From germline, CDR1 is MDHEN and CDR2 SYDVKM. CDR3 sequence: CASLSRSRTDTQYF. The CDR3 nucleotides are TGTGCCAGCCTTTCCCGATCCCGCACAGATACGCAGTATTTT.

V and J are TRBV28 and TRBJ1-2, with 8 bases matching TRBD1. V was pared by 0 bases and J by 3 bases, with 6 bases of the junction left unmatched. The CDR3 has 16 residues. In germline, CDR1 is MDHEN, CDR2 SYDVKM. The chain's CDR3 is CASSLWRQGADYGYTF. CDR3 nucleotide sequence: TGTGCCAGCAGTTTATGGAGGCAGGGGGCGGACTATGGCTACACCTTC.

This chain links TRBV4-3 with TRBJ1-3; tentative D call: TRBD1 (5 bases). The CDR3 covers 15 residues. Germline values: CDR1 LGHNA, CDR2 YSLEER. The V gene lost 4 bases and the J gene lost 4 bases, with 14 bases spanning the gap. This chain's CDR3 is CASSPRRGAGNTIYF. The CDR3 DNA reads as TGCGCCAGCAGCCCCCGACGTGGGGCCGGAAACACCATATATTTT.

V usage is TRBV4-1 and J usage is TRBJ1-5, with D unclear. There are 15 residues in the CDR3. Trimming took off 0 bases at V and 4 bases at J, with 10 bases between the two ends. CDR1 is MGHRA and CDR2 is YSYEKL in the germline V gene. Here the CDR3 reads CASSQEPWGNQPQHF. In DNA, the CDR3 is TGCGCCAGCAGCCAAGAGCCATGGGGAAATCAGCCCCAGCATTTT.

This chain uses TRBV7-8 with TRBJ2-7; no definite D call. CDR3 length: 14 amino acids. Trimming took off 2 bases at V and 0 bases at J, with 8 bases between the two ends. Germline V gene lookup returns CDR1 SGHVS and CDR2 FQNEAQ. Written as DNA, the CDR3 is TGTGCCAGCAGCTTAACAGACCCCTCCTACGAGCAGTACTTC. As protein: CASSLTDPSYEQYF.